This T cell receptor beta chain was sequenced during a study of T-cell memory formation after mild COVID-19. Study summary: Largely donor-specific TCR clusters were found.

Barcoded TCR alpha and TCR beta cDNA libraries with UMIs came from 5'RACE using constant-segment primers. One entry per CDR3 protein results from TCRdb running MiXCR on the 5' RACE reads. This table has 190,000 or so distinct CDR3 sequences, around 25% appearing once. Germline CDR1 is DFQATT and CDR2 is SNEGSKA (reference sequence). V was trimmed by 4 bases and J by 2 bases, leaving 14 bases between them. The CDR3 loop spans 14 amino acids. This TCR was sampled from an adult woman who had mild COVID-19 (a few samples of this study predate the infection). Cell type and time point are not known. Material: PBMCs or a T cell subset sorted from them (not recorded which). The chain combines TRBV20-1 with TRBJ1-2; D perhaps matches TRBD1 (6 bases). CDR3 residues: CSAILPTGNYGYTF. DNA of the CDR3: TGCAGTGCTATCCTTCCGACAGGAAACTATGGCTACACCTTC.